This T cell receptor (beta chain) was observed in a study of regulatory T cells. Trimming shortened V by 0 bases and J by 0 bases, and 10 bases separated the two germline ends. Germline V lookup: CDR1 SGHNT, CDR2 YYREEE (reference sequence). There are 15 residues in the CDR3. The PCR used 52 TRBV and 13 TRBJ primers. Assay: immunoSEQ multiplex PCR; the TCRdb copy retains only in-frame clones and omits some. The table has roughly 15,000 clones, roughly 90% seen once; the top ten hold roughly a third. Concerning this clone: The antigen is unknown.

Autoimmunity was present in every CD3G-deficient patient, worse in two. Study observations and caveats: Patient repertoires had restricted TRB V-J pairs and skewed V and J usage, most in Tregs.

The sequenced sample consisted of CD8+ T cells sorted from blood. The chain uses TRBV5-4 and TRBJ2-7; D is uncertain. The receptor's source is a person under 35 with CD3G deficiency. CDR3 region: CASSLEGLASYEQYF. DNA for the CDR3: TGTGCCAGCAGCTTGGAGGGATTGGCCTCCTACGAGCAGTACTTC. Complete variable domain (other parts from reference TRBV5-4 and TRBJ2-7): ETGVTQSPTHLIKTRGQQVTLRCSSQSGHNTVSWYQQALGQGPQFIFQYYREEENGRGNFPPRFSGLQFPNYSSELNVNALELDDSALYLCASSLEGLASYEQYFGPGTRLTVT.